This TCR beta chain was recorded in a study of cytomegalovirus exposure and HLA in healthy donors. As concerns this clone: Its target is unknown.

Study conclusions and caveats: For most TCR beta V segments, an earlier analysis put the productive rate at about 87% or about 30% of the time.

This PCR relied on a set of 60 Vbeta primers and 13 Jbeta primers. Sequenced by immunoSEQ multiplex PCR; TCRdb stores in-frame clones only, minus some. The table has 120,000 or so clones, over 70% seen once; the top ten hold 1.2%. The sequence was obtained from a female donor in good health and CMV-seronegative. The sample comprised PBMCs.

Written as DNA, the CDR3 is TGTGCCAGCTCACCCGGGACAGTCACCTACGAGCAGTACTTC. Residues: CASSPGTVTYEQYF. V and J are TRBV18 and TRBJ2-7; 7 positions agree with TRBD1. Trimming removed 3 bases from V and 2 bases from J; junction bases left unmatched: 4. The CDR3 is made up of 14 amino acids. The germline gives CDR1 KGHSH, CDR2 LQKENI.